Below are 21 T cell receptor beta chains sequenced from a single sample in a study of shared clonotypes between healthy human individuals. Profiling relied on immunoSEQ multiplex PCR, and the TCRdb table lists in-frame clones only, not all of them. The sample includes about 460,000 clones, roughly 80% seen only once; the top ten take more than 10%. Material: PBMCs. The receptor source for this set is a woman aged 35 to 49 in good health. Some clones in this sample may be carry-over from other donors' samples.

The chain employs TRBV7-8 and TRBJ2-7, with D tentatively TRBD2 (5 bases). V was shortened by 4 bases and J by 2 bases, with 15 bases between the two germline ends. The germline V gene has CDR1 SGHVS and CDR2 FQNEAQ. The CDR3 has 15 residues. CDR3 nucleotide sequence: TGTGCCAGCAGCTGGCCGGAGCGGTTTACCTACGAGCAGTACTTC. Residues: CASSWPERFTYEQYF.

The rearrangement uses TRBV9 and TRBJ1-5; no reliable D call. V was cut by 4 bases and J by 0 bases, with 14 bases left in between. The CDR3 is 16 residues long. Germline-derived CDR1 and CDR2 are SGDLS and YYNGEE. CDR3 nucleotides: TGTGCCAGCAGCCTTGGAGGACCGAATAGCAATCAGCCCCAGCATTTT. This encodes CASSLGGPNSNQPQHF.

This chain joins TRBV6-1 and TRBJ2-7; D might be TRBD2 (6 bases). This CDR3 has 15 residues. CDR1 MNHNS and CDR2 SASEGT come from the germline V gene. V dropped 7 bases and J dropped 3 bases, with 19 bases sitting between them. CDR3 in amino acids: CASIFAPGVIYEQYF. The CDR3 DNA is TGTGCCAGCATCTTCGCCCCGGGGGTGATCTACGAGCAGTACTTC.

The chain is built from TRBV19 and TRBJ1-2; 9 positions agree with TRBD1. CDR1 is LNHDA and CDR2 is SQIVND in the germline V gene (reference sequence). The CDR3 extends over 13 amino acids. V was pared by 4 bases and J by 7 bases, with 4 bases of the junction left unmatched. The CDR3 loop reads CASSSHRGLGYTF. As DNA, the CDR3 is TGTGCCAGTAGTAGTCACAGGGGGCTTGGCTACACCTTC.

The chain is built from TRBV5-5 and TRBJ2-7, with D perhaps matching TRBD2 (7 bases). The CDR3 sequence is 16 residues long. Trimming left V 4 bases short and J 3 bases short, with 20 bases between. The germline gives CDR1 SGHKS, CDR2 YYEKEE (reference sequence). In DNA, the CDR3 is TGTGCCAGCAGCAACCCACGGGGGGCAGTTATCTACGAGCAGTACTTC. It encodes CASSNPRGAVIYEQYF.

This clone came up a few times. This sequence joins TRBV10-3 and TRBJ2-5; tentatively, D is TRBD1 or TRBD2 (5 bases each). With 6 bases removed from V and 1 base from J, the gap between germline ends came to 9 bases. In germline, CDR1 is ENHRY, CDR2 SYGVKD. CDR3 size: 13 residues. In DNA form, the CDR3 reads TGTGCCATCAGAACCGGGACCCAAGAGACCCAGTACTTC. It yields the protein CAIRTGTQETQYF.

The V gene is TRBV10-2, the J gene TRBJ2-7; 7 bases align to TRBD1. Looked up from germline, CDR1 is WSHSY and CDR2 is SAAADI. CDR3 length: 15 amino acids. V was pared by 7 bases and J by 3 bases, with 12 bases of the junction left unmatched. Written as DNA, the CDR3 is TGCGCCAGCATGCAGTACAGGGGCTCCGACTACGAGCAGTACTTC. It specifies CASMQYRGSDYEQYF.

The V call is TRBV28, the J call TRBJ2-2, with 10 bases matching TRBD2. The trim removed 8 bases at V and 7 bases at J, leaving 22 bases unmatched. The CDR3 is 19 residues long. Germline V gives CDR1 MDHEN, CDR2 SYDVKM. The CDR3 DNA reads TGTGCCAGCGCGTACACTCCCGGGGCTAGCGGGAGTAAAGGCGGGGAGCTGTTTTTT. It encodes CASAYTPGASGSKGGELFF.

This clone has only a few counts. The chain recombines TRBV12-5 with TRBJ2-5, with D possibly being TRBD1 or TRBD2 (5 bases each). This CDR3 contains 14 residues. Germline V gene data show CDR1 as LGHNT and CDR2 as FRNRAP. The V end lost 6 bases, the J end lost 4 bases, and 15 bases lay between the germline ends. The CDR3 bases are TGTGCTAGTGGCGGGGACGCTCAACGAGAGACCCAGTACTTC. It translates to CASGGDAQRETQYF.

This rearrangement joins TRBV30 to TRBJ2-2; the D gene is possibly TRBD2 (5 bases). Germline CDR1 reads GTSNPN; CDR2 reads SVGIG (reference sequence). V lost 0 bases, J lost 4 bases, and 18 bases lay in between. CDR3 length: 17 amino acids. The CDR3 region is CAWSVRGGKLLTGELFF. The CDR3 DNA follows: TGTGCCTGGAGTGTACGGGGTGGTAAGCTGCTCACCGGGGAGCTGTTTTTT.

The chain is built from TRBV7-8 and TRBJ2-5, with TRBD1 matching 8 bases. V gave up 5 bases and J gave up 4 bases; unmatched junction bases: 6. The CDR3 sequence is 14 residues long. Germline CDR1 and CDR2: SGHVS and FQNEAQ. CDR3 DNA: TGTGCCAGCAGCCCACAGGGGGGCGTAGAGACCCAGTACTTC. Its translation: CASSPQGGVETQYF. The full variable domain, with the rest looked up from reference TRBV7-8 and TRBJ2-5, is GAGVSQSPRYKVAKRGQDVALRCDPISGHVSLFWYQQALGQGPEFLTYFQNEAQLDKSGLPSDRFFAERPEGSVSTLKIQRTQQEDSAVYLCASSPQGGVETQYFGPGTRLLVL.

The chain joins TRBV28 to TRBJ1-5, with no clear D. The CDR3 totals 14 residues. Germline CDR1 MDHEN, CDR2 SYDVKM. Trimming shortened V by 3 bases and J by 3 bases, and 9 bases separated the two germline ends. The CDR3 nucleotides read TGTGCCAGCAGTTTTTTTCAAGTCAATCAGCCCCAGCATTTT. The encoded protein is CASSFFQVNQPQHF.

As regards this clone: A much larger clone is a single base away; this may be a read error. The chain links TRBV11-3 to TRBJ2-3; D remains unclear. Per the germline V gene, CDR1 is SGHNT and CDR2 is YENEEA. V lost 7 bases and J 4 bases, leaving 12 bases between the germline ends. The CDR3 length is 13 residues. The CDR3 spells CASNSVGSDTQYF. Written as DNA, the CDR3 is TGTGCCAGCAACTCCGTGGGGTCAGATACGCAGTATTTT.

Notes on this clone: One base separates it from a far larger clone, so it is likely a read error. This chain links TRBV2 with TRBJ2-7; D remains unclear. Between the trimmed V and J ends, which lost 4 bases and 0 bases, there was a span of 7 bases. Germline assignment: CDR1 SNHLY and CDR2 FYNNEI. The CDR3 loop spans 13 amino acids. The CDR3, as DNA: TGTGCCAGCAGTGGCGTGTTCTCCTACGAGCAGTACTTC. This codes for CASSGVFSYEQYF.

This chain joins TRBV7-8 and TRBJ2-3; TRBD1 matches 8 bases. The junction had 6 bases not matched to a gene; V was cut back by 3 bases and J by 1 base. Germline CDR1 reads SGHVS; CDR2 reads FQNEAQ. The CDR3 spans 16 residues. Here the CDR3 reads CASSFLPGGGTDTQYF. For the CDR3, the DNA is TGTGCCAGCAGCTTCTTACCAGGGGGCGGCACAGATACGCAGTATTTT.

The chain combines TRBV2 with TRBJ1-1; unclear D gene. CDR3 size: 13 residues. Trimming stripped 7 bases from V and 0 bases from J, with 9 bases between. Germline-derived CDR1 and CDR2 are SNHLY and FYNNEI. In DNA form, the CDR3 reads TGTGCCAGCAACCCCCCGGTGAACACTGAAGCTTTCTTT. Protein: CASNPPVNTEAFF.

J is TRBJ1-4 and V is TRBV5-1, with D possibly TRBD1 on 6 matching bases. V shed 2 bases and J shed 1 base, with 12 bases lying between them. Germline assignment: CDR1 SGHRS and CDR2 YFSETQ. The CDR3 loop spans 16 amino acids. The chain's CDR3 is CASSLQGSLTNEKLFF. For the CDR3, the DNA is TGCGCCAGCAGCTTACAGGGATCGTTAACTAATGAAAAACTGTTTTTT.

For this clone: With only one base between it and a far larger clone, this is likely a read error. Lacking the conserved final phenylalanine or tryptophan, this CDR3 likely reflects a read error. The chain joins TRBV18 to TRBJ1-1; TRBD1 is a possible D gene (5 bases). The CDR3 totals 15 residues. V was clipped by 4 bases and J by 1 base, with 13 bases between them. Germline V gives CDR1 KGHSH, CDR2 LQKENI. CDR3 sequence reads: CASSQIQDPNTEAFS. DNA for the CDR3: TGTGCCAGCTCACAGATACAGGACCCGAACACTGAAGCTTTCTCT.

The chain carries TRBV7-6 and TRBJ2-1, with TRBD2 matching over 15 bases. Trimming removed 4 bases from V and 7 bases from J; junction bases left unmatched: 5. The CDR3 is made up of 16 amino acids. Germline values: CDR1 SGHVS, CDR2 FNYEAQ. This CDR3 is CASSSRTSGRGNEQFF. The DNA of the CDR3 is TGTGCCAGCAGCTCAAGGACTAGCGGGAGGGGGAATGAGCAGTTCTTC.

The CDR3 coding sequence is TGTGCCTCCCGCAGGGACAGGGGCTACAATGAGCAGTTCTTC. Its translation is CASRRDRGYNEQFF. This chain uses TRBV30 with TRBJ2-1; 10 bases agree with TRBD1. The V and J ends lost 7 bases and 3 bases, in that order; junction bases with no gene match: 6. Per germline, CDR1 GTSNPN and CDR2 SVGIG (reference sequence). The CDR3 loop spans 14 amino acids. The entire variable domain, with the rest obtained from reference TRBV30 and TRBJ2-1, is as follows: SQTIHQWPATLVQPVGSPLSLECTVEGTSNPNLYWYRQAAGRGLQLLFYSVGIGQISSEVPQNLSASRPQDRQFILSSKKLLLSDSGFYLCASRRDRGYNEQFFGPGTRLTVL.

The rearrangement joins TRBV7-9 to TRBJ1-3; 7 nucleotides match TRBD1. Germline CDR1 is SEHNR and CDR2 is FQNEAQ (reference sequence). The CDR3 length is 13 residues. Trimming at V came to 6 bases and at J to 8 bases, leaving 7 bases not matched to a gene. The CDR3 DNA reads TGTGCCAGCAGTTTCCGGGACAGCTACACCATATATTTT. It codes for CASSFRDSYTIYF. The full variable domain, with the rest looked up from reference TRBV7-9 and TRBJ1-3, is DTGVSQNPRHKITKRGQNVTFRCDPISEHNRLYWYRQTLGQGPEFLTYFQNEAQLEKSRLLSDRFSAERPKGSFSTLEIQRTEQGDSAMYLCASSFRDSYTIYFGEGSWLTVV.